These T cell receptor beta chains were read from a single sample in a study of cytomegalovirus exposure and HLA in healthy donors. Assay used: immunoSEQ multiplex PCR; TCRdb lists only in-frame clones, some missing. The sample records about 160,000 clones, roughly three quarters being singletons. Specimen: PBMCs. The receptors shown here come from a man aged 35-49 years in good health and CMV-seropositive. The CDR3 runs from the conserved cysteine through the conserved F or W. A D gene is named only where the DNA matches it firmly. Some rows have no size entry. The others give once, few or many, or a class for an expanded clone.

D gene: TRBD1; J gene: TRBJ2-2; V gene: TRBV27; clone size: .; CDR3 DNA: TGTGCCAGCTCGACTTGGTGGTTCGGGACAGGAAACACCGGGGAGCTGTTTTTT; CDR3 protein: CASSTWWFGTGNTGELFF
D gene: .; J gene: TRBJ2-1; V gene: TRBV30; clone size: .; CDR3 DNA: TGTGCCTGGAGTGTCGTCCGCGTCAATGAGCAGTTCTTC; CDR3 protein: CAWSVVRVNEQFF
D gene: .; J gene: TRBJ2-2; V gene: TRBV5-5; clone size: .; CDR3 DNA: TGTGCCAGCACTAGGACTGCAAACGCGAACACCGGGGAGCTGTTTTTT; CDR3 protein: CASTRTANANTGELFF
D gene: .; J gene: TRBJ1-2; V gene: TRBV30; clone size: .; CDR3 DNA: TGTGCCTGGACGTCGGGAGGGGTGTCGGTTCTCTATGGCTACACCTTC; CDR3 protein: CAWTSGGVSVLYGYTF
D gene: .; J gene: TRBJ1-5; V gene: TRBV19; clone size: .; CDR3 DNA: TGTGCCAGTAGTATCCAACCCGGGGGGCCCCAGCATTTT; CDR3 protein: CASSIQPGGPQHF
D gene: .; J gene: TRBJ2-2; V gene: TRBV2; clone size: once; CDR3 DNA: TGTGCCAGCAGTCTCCAGGGGTCCGGGGAGCTGTTTTTT; CDR3 protein: CASSLQGSGELFF
D gene: TRBD1; J gene: TRBJ1-6; V gene: TRBV4-1; clone size: .; CDR3 DNA: TGCGCCAGCAGCCAAGAGGGACAGGGGGCAAGCTCCTATAATTCACCCCTCCACTTT; CDR3 protein: CASSQEGQGASSYNSPLHF
D gene: .; J gene: TRBJ2-7; V gene: TRBV7-9; clone size: few; CDR3 DNA: TGTTCCAGCAGCTTAGAGGTTGGGGGGACCAACGAGCAGTACTTC; CDR3 protein: CSSSLEVGGTNEQYF
D gene: TRBD1; J gene: TRBJ1-3; V gene: TRBV5-4; clone size: .; CDR3 DNA: TGTGCCAGCAGACCGGGACAGAACTCTGGAAACACCATATATTTT; CDR3 protein: CASRPGQNSGNTIYF
D gene: TRBD1; J gene: TRBJ2-3; V gene: TRBV19; clone size: .; CDR3 DNA: TGTGCCAGTAGTGAAACAGGGGGCGCGAATACGCAGTATTTT; CDR3 protein: CASSETGGANTQYF
D gene: .; J gene: TRBJ1-6; V gene: TRBV6-5; clone size: .; CDR3 DNA: TGTGCCTCCGGACAGCAGAATTCACCCCTCCACTTT; CDR3 protein: CASGQQNSPLHF
D gene: .; J gene: TRBJ1-1; V gene: TRBV7-3; clone size: .; CDR3 DNA: TGTGCCAGCAGCTTAAGCGGGGGGCTCGGTGAAGCTTTCTTT; CDR3 protein: CASSLSGGLGEAFF
D gene: .; J gene: TRBJ1-5; V gene: TRBV5-6; clone size: few; CDR3 DNA: TGTGCCAGCAGCTCGGGTGCGGGGGCAAGCAATCAGCCCCAGCATTTT; CDR3 protein: CASSSGAGASNQPQHF
D gene: .; J gene: TRBJ2-3; V gene: TRBV4-1; clone size: .; CDR3 DNA: TGCGCCAGCAGCCAGGAGGGACCGGTTCGCACAGATACGCAGTATTTT; CDR3 protein: CASSQEGPVRTDTQYF
D gene: TRBD1; J gene: TRBJ2-4; V gene: TRBV6-4; clone size: .; CDR3 DNA: TGTGCCACCATTGGGGCGCCAGGGGGCGGCAAAAACATTCAGTACTTC; CDR3 protein: CATIGAPGGGKNIQYF
D gene: TRBD2; J gene: TRBJ2-2; V gene: TRBV6-6; clone size: .; CDR3 DNA: TGTGCCGCGGGGGGGAGGGGCACCGGGGAGCTGTTTTTT; CDR3 protein: CAAGGRGTGELFF
D gene: .; J gene: TRBJ2-3; V gene: TRBV27; clone size: .; CDR3 DNA: TGTGCCAGCAGTTCCAAGGGAGCTTTTGATACGCAGTATTTT; CDR3 protein: CASSSKGAFDTQYF
D gene: .; J gene: TRBJ1-6; V gene: TRBV4-2; clone size: .; CDR3 DNA: TGTGCCAGCAGCCAAGTTACACAGGCCAACAGAGACAATAGTCTCCACTTT; CDR3 protein: CASSQVTQANRDNSLHF
D gene: TRBD2; J gene: TRBJ2-5; V gene: TRBV7-2; clone size: .; CDR3 DNA: TGTGCCAGCAGCTATAGCGGGGGAGGAAAGACCCAGTACTTC; CDR3 protein: CASSYSGGGKTQYF
D gene: TRBD1; J gene: TRBJ1-1; V gene: TRBV29-1; clone size: .; CDR3 DNA: TGCAGCGTTGAAGATCTTCAGGGGGCTGAGGCTTTCTTT; CDR3 protein: CSVEDLQGAEAFF
D gene: TRBD1; J gene: TRBJ2-5; V gene: TRBV5-6; clone size: .; CDR3 DNA: TGTGCCAGCAGCTCGGGACAGGGGGTATATGAGACCCAGTACTTC; CDR3 protein: CASSSGQGVYETQYF
D gene: .; J gene: TRBJ1-6; V gene: TRBV4-2; clone size: .; CDR3 DNA: TGTGCCAGCAGCCAAGAGGGGCGCGGTTCACCCCTCCACTTT; CDR3 protein: CASSQEGRGSPLHF
D gene: .; J gene: TRBJ2-7; V gene: TRBV5-1; clone size: .; CDR3 DNA: TGCGCCAGCAGCTTAGAGCCTTACGACGAGCAGTACTTC; CDR3 protein: CASSLEPYDEQYF
D gene: TRBD1; J gene: TRBJ1-3; V gene: TRBV29-1; clone size: few; CDR3 DNA: TGCAGCGTTGAAGCCAATAGCGACAGGGGTGGAAACACCATATATTTT; CDR3 protein: CSVEANSDRGGNTIYF
D gene: .; J gene: TRBJ1-5; V gene: TRBV9; clone size: few; CDR3 DNA: TGTGCCAGCAGCGTAGACCCAGACTCCATCAATCAGCCCCAGCATTTT; CDR3 protein: CASSVDPDSINQPQHF
D gene: TRBD1; J gene: TRBJ2-7; V gene: TRBV9; clone size: .; CDR3 DNA: TGTGCCAGCAGCGTAGCCGCAGGGGGCGGAGAGCAGTACTTC; CDR3 protein: CASSVAAGGGEQYF
D gene: .; J gene: TRBJ2-2; V gene: TRBV6-1; clone size: .; CDR3 DNA: TGTGCCAGCAGCCGACAAACCGGGGAGCTGTTTTTT; CDR3 protein: CASSRQTGELFF
D gene: TRBD2; J gene: TRBJ2-7; V gene: TRBV4-3; clone size: .; CDR3 DNA: TGCGCCAGCAGCCTGGTCGGGGGGGACTACGAGCAGTACTTC; CDR3 protein: CASSLVGGDYEQYF
D gene: .; J gene: TRBJ2-7; V gene: TRBV2; clone size: .; CDR3 DNA: TGTGCCAGCATTACCAGGGGCTTGGGCGAGCAGTACTTC; CDR3 protein: CASITRGLGEQYF
D gene: TRBD1; J gene: TRBJ2-2; V gene: TRBV19; clone size: .; CDR3 DNA: TGTGCCAGTAGTATATTCGGGACAGGGAACACCGGGGAGCTGTTTTTT; CDR3 protein: CASSIFGTGNTGELFF
D gene: TRBD1; J gene: TRBJ2-7; V gene: TRBV4-2; clone size: .; CDR3 DNA: TGTGCCAGCAGCGCACAGGGGGTGGACAGGGTGGGACACTACGAGCAGTACTTC; CDR3 protein: CASSAQGVDRVGHYEQYF
D gene: .; J gene: TRBJ2-5; V gene: TRBV6-5; clone size: .; CDR3 DNA: TGTGCCAGCAAAGAGGGTAGAGAGACCCAGTACTTC; CDR3 protein: CASKEGRETQYF
D gene: TRBD1; J gene: TRBJ1-5; V gene: TRBV9; clone size: few; CDR3 DNA: TGTGCCAGCAGCCCCAGGGGGATCTCGGATCAGCCCCAGCATTTT; CDR3 protein: CASSPRGISDQPQHF
D gene: TRBD1; J gene: TRBJ1-1; V gene: TRBV7-3; clone size: .; CDR3 DNA: TGTGCCAGCAGCCGAGACAGGGGCTTTGAAGCTTTCTTT; CDR3 protein: CASSRDRGFEAFF
D gene: .; J gene: TRBJ2-2; V gene: TRBV7-9; clone size: .; CDR3 DNA: TGTGCCAGCAGCTCCCCGCGACAGAACACCGGGGAGCTGTTTTTT; CDR3 protein: CASSSPRQNTGELFF
D gene: .; J gene: TRBJ2-1; V gene: TRBV7-3; clone size: .; CDR3 DNA: TGTGCCAGCAGCCTCCAGACAGTTCAAGCTGAGCAGTTCTTC; CDR3 protein: CASSLQTVQAEQFF
D gene: .; J gene: TRBJ1-5; V gene: TRBV19; clone size: .; CDR3 DNA: TGTGCCAGTAGCCCCGGGGGGTTCTCATCCGATCAGCCCCAGCATTTT; CDR3 protein: CASSPGGFSSDQPQHF
D gene: .; J gene: TRBJ1-1; V gene: TRBV5-1; clone size: few; CDR3 DNA: TGCGCCAGCAGCTTGCAGGGCCCTGAACGGAACACTGAAGCTTTCTTT; CDR3 protein: CASSLQGPERNTEAFF
D gene: .; J gene: TRBJ2-1; V gene: TRBV29-1; clone size: .; CDR3 DNA: TGCAGCGTTATAGCGGAGAATGAGCAGTTCTTC; CDR3 protein: CSVIAENEQFF
D gene: TRBD1; J gene: TRBJ1-1; V gene: TRBV7-8; clone size: .; CDR3 DNA: TGTGCCAGCAGCCCAATTACCGGGGGACAGGGGGTGAACACTGAAGCTTTCTTT; CDR3 protein: CASSPITGGQGVNTEAFF
D gene: .; J gene: TRBJ1-5; V gene: TRBV19; clone size: .; CDR3 DNA: TGTGCCAGTAGTATACTAAAACAGGTTAGCAATCAGCCCCAGCATTTT; CDR3 protein: CASSILKQVSNQPQHF
D gene: TRBD1; J gene: TRBJ1-2; V gene: TRBV27; clone size: .; CDR3 DNA: TGTGCCAGCGGCGAACCGGGACAGGGATCTGGCTACACCTTC; CDR3 protein: CASGEPGQGSGYTF
D gene: TRBD1; J gene: TRBJ1-3; V gene: TRBV19; clone size: few; CDR3 DNA: TGTGCCAGTAGTCCCGGACAGGGTAACTCTGGAAACACCATATATTTT; CDR3 protein: CASSPGQGNSGNTIYF
D gene: TRBD2; J gene: TRBJ2-3; V gene: TRBV7-3; clone size: once; CDR3 DNA: TGTGCCAGCAGCTTACCTGGTACTAGCGGGGGGTACACAGATACGCAGTATTTT; CDR3 protein: CASSLPGTSGGYTDTQYF
D gene: TRBD2; J gene: TRBJ2-2; V gene: TRBV2; clone size: few; CDR3 DNA: TGTGCCAGCAGTGAACTACGGCTAGCGGGGGGGAACACCGGGGAGCTGTTTTTT; CDR3 protein: CASSELRLAGGNTGELFF
D gene: .; J gene: TRBJ2-3; V gene: TRBV27; clone size: .; CDR3 DNA: TGTGCCAGCAGTTTATCGCTAGCAGATACGCAGTATTTT; CDR3 protein: CASSLSLADTQYF
D gene: TRBD1; J gene: TRBJ1-6; V gene: TRBV6-1; clone size: .; CDR3 DNA: TGTGCCAGCAGTGAGACAGGGGTGGCATCACCCCTCCACTTT; CDR3 protein: CASSETGVASPLHF
D gene: TRBD2; J gene: TRBJ2-7; V gene: TRBV11-2; clone size: .; CDR3 DNA: TGTGCCAGCAGCTTAGGGGAGGGATCCTACGAGCAGTACTTC; CDR3 protein: CASSLGEGSYEQYF